The source of this TCR beta chain is a study of blood T cells in healthy people across ages (dated by TCRdb to the mid-2010s). For the study in its entirety: Template switching captured roughly one uniquely barcoded TCR beta cDNA molecule per two T cells in model experiments. To track age-related changes in TCR beta repertoire diversity, the study relied on deep sequencing normalized with unique cDNA molecular identifiers. Using the same blood draw, the study looked at two additional independent replicas of 1 million unique cDNA reads for two donors, one aged 18 to 29 and the other aged 80 or older. Donors were grouped into four age groups: young (average 16 years), middle-aged (39), aged (about 60) and long-lived (82). The study at large found these results: Because the CMV infection status of the donors was unknown, age-related changes in expanded clonotypes may potentially have been confounded. As age increased, observed TCR beta diversity per million T cells dropped in a roughly linear way, and a significant reduction was already evident by age around 41. Because profiling used bulk unsorted PBMCs, naive and antigen-experienced compartments could not be compared conclusively. Observed TCR beta diversity correlated strongly with the percentage of naive T cells measured by flow cytometry. Estimates of total diversity from one million sequenced T cells were regarded as lower bounds and underestimates. The long-lived group showed more naive CD4+ T cells, fewer expanded clones and increased TCR diversity than the aged group, suggesting age selection.

Comment on this clonotype: Its antigen has not been determined. Per-base quality was not reported, and no clone a single base away is much larger than it.

The donors were roughly 39 Caucasian individuals from Russia, aged roughly 6 to 100 years, who were systemically healthy. Each donor gave about 9.2 milliliters of peripheral blood, drawn into EDTA-treated Vacutainer tubes. Ficoll-Paque density-gradient centrifugation was used to isolate PBMCs, with at least 7 million per sample. Trizol reagent was used to extract total RNA from the PBMCs, yielding at least 5 micrograms per sample. For every donor, an aliquot of PBMCs went through flow cytometry to measure the percentages of naive CD45RAhigh/CD27high T cells. Trimming at the junction amounts to 10 bases on V and 1 base on J, and the germline ends lie 19 bases apart. The germline V gene encodes CDR1 MDHEN and CDR2 SYDVKM. From cysteine to phenylalanine, the CDR3 is 15 amino acids long. Only CDR3 DNA is held: 45 bases, read in frame from base 1. To prepare the library, 5' RACE was applied. This sample was sequenced with an Illumina HiSeq 2500. A second PCR of about 6 to 11 cycles was run with a J-beta primer mix and a sample-barcoded 5' primer. A template-switch 5' adaptor carrying 12 random nucleotides introduced a unique molecular identifier onto each TCR beta cDNA molecule. Each sample yielded at least 3 million CDR3-containing paired-end reads. First-strand cDNA synthesis was performed from all RNA using the Mint cDNA synthesis kit, with priming by a TRBC-specific oligonucleotide. All cDNA was treated with uracil-DNA glycosylase and then went through a first 18-cycle PCR with the universal primers M1SS and BC2_uni_R. Turning to the authors' computational methods: Each sample was normalized by randomly selecting 1 million high-quality reads, each carrying a distinct molecular identifier. Reads with shared molecular identifiers were discarded instead of being binned into consensus sequences. MiTCR, set to a Q25 quality threshold and the strictest error-elimination algorithm, was used for CDR3 identification, clonotype clustering and error correction. Lower-bound total TCR beta diversity was estimated with a nonparametric unseen species model using Euler transformation. Clones were called with MiXCR by TCRdb after fastp trimmed the public reads at Q25, and only in-frame beta chains were retained. Each entry is one CDR3 protein sequence, shown with its most common DNA and genes. The V and J calls and clone size come from TCRdb's table, not from the authors' own analysis. This sample is represented by 780,000 or so distinct CDR3 sequences; 25% of them were singletons. The top ten constitute 3% to 4.5% of the sample.

These data were likewise used in another study, on T cells of mothers and their children. The second study's paper adds: Nine systemically healthy Caucasian individuals served as donors, namely three mothers together with their six children. cDNA synthesis consumed the entire amount of extracted RNA, loaded at 1.5 ug RNA in each 15 ul reaction. In the second PCR, sample barcodes and 2-4 random nucleotides were introduced via the M1S primer. More than 9 million TCR beta CDR3 reads were obtained from each mother, and some 3.3 million reads were obtained from each child. In both related and unrelated pairs, thymic selection shapes the output of TCR recombination in a similar way, with inherited differences having only a minor effect. Normalized repertoire overlap was always found to be slightly, but never significantly, higher in related mother-child pairs than in unrelated mother-child pairs. No persistent microchimeric T cell clones were detected, at a sensitivity of approximately 100 clones per million clonotypes. In the study, deep NGS was used to compare the TCR beta repertoires of mothers and children, and features distinguishing related mother-child pairs from unrelated individuals were sought. Mothers averaged roughly 40 +/- 4 years of age and children averaged about 10 +/- 4 years. Libraries were sequenced on Illumina HiSeq 2000 with 100+100 nt paired-end reads after adapter ligation with NEBNext reagents. Mother and child libraries were prepared a month apart and sequenced in separate runs to prevent cross-contamination. For each donor, somewhere between roughly 500,000 and 2,100,000 distinct TCR beta clonotypes were identified. Naive TCR beta clonotypes were estimated from low-frequency clonotypes matched to each donor's FACS-determined naive share, without sorting.

The V and J segments used are TRBV28 and TRBJ1-2; the D gene is perhaps TRBD1, from 5 matching bases. The sequence was obtained from a boy aged 5-17 years in good health. Sequencing was performed on blood. The bases are TGTGCCACTCGGGCCCCGGGACTAATTAACTATGGCTACACCTTC. The translation is CATRAPGLINYGYTF.